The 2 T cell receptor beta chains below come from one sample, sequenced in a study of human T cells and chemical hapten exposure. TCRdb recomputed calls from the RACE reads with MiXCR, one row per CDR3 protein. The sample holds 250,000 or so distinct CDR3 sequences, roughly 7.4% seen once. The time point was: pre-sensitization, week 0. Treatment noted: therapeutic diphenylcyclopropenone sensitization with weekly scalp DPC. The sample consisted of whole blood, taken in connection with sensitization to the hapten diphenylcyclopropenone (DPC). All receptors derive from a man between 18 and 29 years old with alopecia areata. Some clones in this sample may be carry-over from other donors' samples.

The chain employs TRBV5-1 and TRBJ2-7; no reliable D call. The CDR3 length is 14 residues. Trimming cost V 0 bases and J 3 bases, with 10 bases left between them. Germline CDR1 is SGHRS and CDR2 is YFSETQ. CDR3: CASSLVGSGYEQYF. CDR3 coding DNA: TGCGCCAGCAGCTTGGTGGGATCCGGCTACGAGCAGTACTTC.

The CDR3, as DNA: TGTGCCAGCAGTTTCCATTTCTCTGGGGCCAACGTCCTGACTTTC. Amino acid sequence: CASSFHFSGANVLTF. The rearrangement joins TRBV12-3 or TRBV12-4 to TRBJ2-6; D unresolved. This CDR3 comprises 15 residues. Trimming pared 3 bases from V and 0 bases from J, leaving 6 bases between.